This T cell receptor (beta chain) was observed in a study of cytomegalovirus exposure and HLA in healthy donors. Concerning this clone: Its antigen remains unidentified.

Everyone who donated was a healthy bone marrow donor. The PCR employed 60 Vbeta primers together with 13 Jbeta primers. The table came from immunoSEQ multiplex PCR; TCRdb's copy has only in-frame clones and leaves some out. The sample gives some 150,000 clones, 75% to 85% of which show up once; about 4.7% is in the top ten. The CDR3 length is 15 residues. Trimming removed 4 bases from V and 0 bases from J; junction bases left unmatched: 3. CDR1 is SGHNT, CDR2 YYREEE, per germline (reference sequence). Overall study results and limits: The study put roughly 160 TCR beta chains on its list as cytomegalovirus-associated. In vitro work confirmed that three CMV-associated chains recognize CMV antigens.

Sequencing used PBMCs. The chain is built from TRBV5-4 and TRBJ2-2; 7 nucleotides agree with TRBD2. The receptor's source is a man aged 30-40 years in good health and CMV-seronegative. The CDR3 DNA sequence: TGTGCCAGCAGCCCCCGGGGGGCGAACACCGGGGAGCTGTTTTTT. Amino acids: CASSPRGANTGELFF.